This TCR beta chain was sequenced during a study of T cell responses to AZD1222 COVID-19 vaccine. Sequenced by immunoSEQ multiplex PCR; TCRdb stores in-frame clones only, minus some. The data show some 130,000 clones, around four fifths seen once. Comments on this clone: Antigen unknown.

Study results and limitations: With two AZD1222 doses given, Spike-specific TCR breadth and depth both rose. White British people made up most donors, females outnumbered males, and clonal diversity was possibly underestimated. Baseline serology detected seropositivity in only 6 or 7 AZD1222 recipients.

This CDR3 comprises 14 residues. The germline gives CDR1 MDHEN, CDR2 SYDVKM. Germline trimming cut 5 bases from V and 7 bases from J; bases unmatched to any gene: 4. This receptor was obtained from an adult in good health. The V and J genes are TRBV28 and TRBJ2-4; 11 bases align to TRBD1. Sequenced here: peripheral blood, sampled on day 0 of AZD1222 vaccination. The CDR3 DNA reads TGTGCCAGCAGTGGGGACAGGGGGATTAACATTCAGTACTTC. Residues: CASSGDRGINIQYF.